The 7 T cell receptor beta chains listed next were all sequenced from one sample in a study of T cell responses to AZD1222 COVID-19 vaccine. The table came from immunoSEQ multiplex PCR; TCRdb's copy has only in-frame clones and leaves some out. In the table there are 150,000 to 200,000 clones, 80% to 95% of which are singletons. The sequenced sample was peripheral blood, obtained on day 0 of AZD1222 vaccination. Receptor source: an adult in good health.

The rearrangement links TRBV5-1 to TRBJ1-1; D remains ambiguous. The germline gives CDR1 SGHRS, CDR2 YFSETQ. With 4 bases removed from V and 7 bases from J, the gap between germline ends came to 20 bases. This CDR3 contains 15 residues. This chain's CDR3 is CASSEEQRARNEAFF. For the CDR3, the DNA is TGCGCCAGCAGCGAAGAACAACGGGCCAGAAATGAAGCTTTCTTT. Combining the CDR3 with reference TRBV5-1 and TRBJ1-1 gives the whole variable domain KAGVTQTPRYLIKTRGQQVTLSCSPISGHRSVSWYQQTPGQGLQFLFEYFSETQRNKGNFPGRFSGRQFSNSRSEMNVSTLELGDSALYLCASSEEQRARNEAFFGQGTRLTVV.

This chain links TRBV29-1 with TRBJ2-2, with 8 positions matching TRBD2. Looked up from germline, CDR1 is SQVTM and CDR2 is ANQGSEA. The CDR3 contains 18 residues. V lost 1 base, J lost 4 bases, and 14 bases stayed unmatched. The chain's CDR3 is CSVEVLATSGSITGELFF. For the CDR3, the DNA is TGCAGCGTTGAAGTCCTTGCAACCAGCGGGAGTATCACCGGGGAGCTGTTTTTT.

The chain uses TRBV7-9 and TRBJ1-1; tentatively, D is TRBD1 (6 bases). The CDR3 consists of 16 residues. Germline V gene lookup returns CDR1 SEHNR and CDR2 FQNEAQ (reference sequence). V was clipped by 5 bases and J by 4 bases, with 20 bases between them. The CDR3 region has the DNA TGTGCCAGCAGCCCTTTGGTAGAGGGGGGAGCCACTGAAGCTTTCTTT. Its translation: CASSPLVEGGATEAFF.

The CDR3 DNA sequence: TGTGCCAGCAGCTTAGTGAAGGGATCCTATGGCTACACCTTC. This gives the protein CASSLVKGSYGYTF. The V and J genes are TRBV7-2 and TRBJ1-2; D is unresolved. V was cut by 1 base and J by 4 bases, with 10 bases left in between. The CDR3 is 14 amino acids. Germline assignment: CDR1 SGHTA and CDR2 FQGNSA. The variable domain in full, with the rest retrieved from reference TRBV7-2 and TRBJ1-2, is GAGVSQSPSNKVTEKGKDVELRCDPISGHTALYWYRQSLGQGLEFLIYFQGNSAPDKSGLPSDRFSAERTGGSVSTLTIQRTQQEDSAVYLCASSLVKGSYGYTFGSGTRLTVV.

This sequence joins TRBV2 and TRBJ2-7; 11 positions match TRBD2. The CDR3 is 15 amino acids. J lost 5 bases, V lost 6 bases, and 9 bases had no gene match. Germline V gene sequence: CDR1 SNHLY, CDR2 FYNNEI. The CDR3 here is CASRVASGGQNEQYF. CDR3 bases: TGTGCCAGCAGGGTCGCTAGCGGGGGGCAGAACGAGCAGTACTTC.

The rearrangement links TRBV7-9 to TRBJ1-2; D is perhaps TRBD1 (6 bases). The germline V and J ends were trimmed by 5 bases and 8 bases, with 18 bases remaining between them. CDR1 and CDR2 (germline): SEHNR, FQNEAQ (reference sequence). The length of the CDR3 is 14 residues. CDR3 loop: CASSPETGPRGYTF. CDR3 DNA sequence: TGTGCCAGCAGCCCAGAGACAGGCCCTAGGGGCTACACCTTC.

The CDR3 sequence: CASSLSSVLGEGTGELFF. In DNA, the CDR3 is TGTGCCAGCAGTTTATCCTCCGTTTTGGGCGAAGGCACCGGGGAGCTGTTTTTT. This chain joins TRBV27 and TRBJ2-2; no clear D. V lost 0 bases and J 4 bases, leaving 18 bases between the germline ends. This CDR3 spans 18 amino acids. CDR1 is MNHEY and CDR2 is SMNVEV in the germline V gene (reference sequence).